The entry that follows covers one TCR beta chain sequence. The antigen remains undetermined. The germline gives CDR1 SGHRS, CDR2 YFSETQ. Trimming at V came to 4 bases and at J to 5 bases, leaving 7 bases not matched to a gene. The CDR3 has 14 amino acids. This record comes from a study of regulatory and conventional T cells in RAG deficiency. Study-level points and caveats: These Omenn syndrome Treg sorts may hold peripherally activated cells instead. Shorter CDR3s in all patient subsets; >90% Treg-Tconv overlap in Omenn. Other subsets showed 9 to 10-fold reductions, but Treg unique TCR beta sequences fell approximately 100-fold in these patients.

Clones were read by immunoSEQ multiplex PCR, and TCRdb kept only the in-frame ones, dropping some. The table has 25,000 to 30,000 clones, roughly 96% seen once. Conventional CD4+ T cells were sorted from blood as CD25-low CD127-high cells. In addition, the sample was reused for a study of regulatory T cells. From that second work: Primers: 52 TRBV forward and 13 TRBJ reverse. Patient repertoires had restricted TRB V-J pairs and skewed V and J usage, most in Tregs.

Source material: CD25- CD4+ T cells sorted from blood. The source is a human donor in good health. V is TRBV5-1 and J is TRBJ1-2, with 8 bases lining up with TRBD1. The CDR3 loop is CASSADREGYGYTF. The CDR3 DNA sequence: TGCGCCAGCAGCGCGGACAGGGAGGGGTATGGCTACACCTTC.